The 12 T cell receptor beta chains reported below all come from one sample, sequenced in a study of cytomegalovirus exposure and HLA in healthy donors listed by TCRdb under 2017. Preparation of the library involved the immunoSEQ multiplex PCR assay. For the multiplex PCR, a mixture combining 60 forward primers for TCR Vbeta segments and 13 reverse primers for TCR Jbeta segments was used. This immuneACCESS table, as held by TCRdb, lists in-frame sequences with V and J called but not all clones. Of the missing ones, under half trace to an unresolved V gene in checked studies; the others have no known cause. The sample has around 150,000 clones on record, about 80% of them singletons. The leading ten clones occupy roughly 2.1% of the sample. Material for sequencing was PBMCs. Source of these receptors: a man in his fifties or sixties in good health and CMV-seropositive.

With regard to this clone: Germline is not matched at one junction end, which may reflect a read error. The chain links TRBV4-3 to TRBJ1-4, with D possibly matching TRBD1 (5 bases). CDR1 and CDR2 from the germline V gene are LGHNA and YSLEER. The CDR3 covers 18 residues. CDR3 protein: CASSQDLTRGQGVGKLFF. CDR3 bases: TGCGCCAGCAGTCAAGATTTAACGCGGGGCCAGGGTGTAGGAAAACTGTTTTTT.

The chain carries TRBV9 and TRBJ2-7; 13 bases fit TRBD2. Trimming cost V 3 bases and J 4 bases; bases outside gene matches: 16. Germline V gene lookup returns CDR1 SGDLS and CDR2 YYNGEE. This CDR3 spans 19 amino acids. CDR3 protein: CASSAPRSGLAGSLYEQYF. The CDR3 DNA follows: TGTGCCAGCAGCGCCCCCCGTTCGGGACTAGCGGGATCTCTGTACGAGCAGTACTTC.

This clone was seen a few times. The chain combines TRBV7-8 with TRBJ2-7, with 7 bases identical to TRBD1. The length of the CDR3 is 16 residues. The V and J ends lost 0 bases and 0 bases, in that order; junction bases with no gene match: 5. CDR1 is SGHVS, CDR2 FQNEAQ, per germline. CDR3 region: CASSLAIQGFSYEQYF. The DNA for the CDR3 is TGTGCCAGCAGCTTAGCGATACAGGGGTTCTCCTACGAGCAGTACTTC.

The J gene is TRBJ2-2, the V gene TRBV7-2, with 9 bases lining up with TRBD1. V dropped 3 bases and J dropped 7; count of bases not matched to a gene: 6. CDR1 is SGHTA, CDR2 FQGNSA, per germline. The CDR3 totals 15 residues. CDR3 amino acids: CASSLGQGLGGELFF. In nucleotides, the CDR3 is TGTGCCAGCAGCTTGGGACAGGGACTCGGCGGGGAGCTGTTTTTT.

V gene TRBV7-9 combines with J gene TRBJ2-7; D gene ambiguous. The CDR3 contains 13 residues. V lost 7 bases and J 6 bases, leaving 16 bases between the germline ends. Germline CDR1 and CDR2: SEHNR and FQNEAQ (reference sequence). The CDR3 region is CASTQPPWLEQYF. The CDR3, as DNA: TGTGCCAGCACCCAACCACCCTGGCTCGAGCAGTACTTC.

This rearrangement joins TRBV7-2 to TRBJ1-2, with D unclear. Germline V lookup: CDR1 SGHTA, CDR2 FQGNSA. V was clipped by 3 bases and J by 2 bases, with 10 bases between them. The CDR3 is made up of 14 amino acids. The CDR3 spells CASSLGGPNYGYTF. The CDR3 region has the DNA TGTGCCAGCAGCTTGGGAGGGCCCAACTATGGCTACACCTTC.

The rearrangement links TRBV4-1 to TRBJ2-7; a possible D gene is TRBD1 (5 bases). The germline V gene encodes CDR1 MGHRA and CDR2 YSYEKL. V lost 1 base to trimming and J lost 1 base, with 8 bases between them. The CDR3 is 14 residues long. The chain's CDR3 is CASSQGTFSYEQYF. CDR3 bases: TGCGCCAGCAGCCAAGGGACATTTTCCTACGAGCAGTACTTC.

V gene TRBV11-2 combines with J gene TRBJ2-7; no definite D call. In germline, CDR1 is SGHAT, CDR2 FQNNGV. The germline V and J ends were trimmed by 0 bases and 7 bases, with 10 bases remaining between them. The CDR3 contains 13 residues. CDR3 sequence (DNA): TGTGCCAGCAGCTTAGAGGCAGCCGGGGAGCAGTACTTC. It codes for CASSLEAAGEQYF.

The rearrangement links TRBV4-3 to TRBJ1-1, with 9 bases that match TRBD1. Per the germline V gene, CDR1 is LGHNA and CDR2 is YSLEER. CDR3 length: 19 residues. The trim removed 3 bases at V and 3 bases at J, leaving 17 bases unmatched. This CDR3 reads CASSHPPGQGRSGDTEAFF. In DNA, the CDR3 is TGCGCCAGCAGCCATCCACCGGGACAGGGCCGTTCGGGCGACACTGAAGCTTTCTTT.

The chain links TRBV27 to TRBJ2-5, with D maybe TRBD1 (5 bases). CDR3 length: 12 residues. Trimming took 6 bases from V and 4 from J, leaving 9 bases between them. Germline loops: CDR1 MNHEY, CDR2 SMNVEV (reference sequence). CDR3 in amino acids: CASRDRLETQYF. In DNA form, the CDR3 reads TGTGCCAGCAGAGACAGATTAGAGACCCAGTACTTC.

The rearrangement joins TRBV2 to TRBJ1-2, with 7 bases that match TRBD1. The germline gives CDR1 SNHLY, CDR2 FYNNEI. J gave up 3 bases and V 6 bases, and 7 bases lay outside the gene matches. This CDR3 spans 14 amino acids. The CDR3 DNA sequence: TGTGCCAGCAGCGTCGGGACAGTCGACTATGGCTACACCTTC. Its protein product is CASSVGTVDYGYTF.

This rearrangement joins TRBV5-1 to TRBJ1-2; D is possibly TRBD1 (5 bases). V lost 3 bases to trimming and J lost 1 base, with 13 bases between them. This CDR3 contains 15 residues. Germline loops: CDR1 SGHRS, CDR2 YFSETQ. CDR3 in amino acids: CASSSTVPINYGYTF. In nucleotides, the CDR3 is TGCGCCAGCAGCTCGACAGTCCCCATTAACTATGGCTACACCTTC.